This record looks at one T cell receptor (beta chain) sequence and its context. The sample comes from a study of blood T cell repertoires in COVID-19. Study details: Material from acute and convalescent COVID-19 was sourced from the United States, Italy and Spain.

Clones were read by immunoSEQ multiplex PCR, and TCRdb kept only the in-frame ones, dropping some. The sample contains 300,000 to 500,000 clones, more than 75% of which appear only once. Those enrolled, adults aged 18 to 89 years, came from about two dozen US areas. CDR3 size: 13 residues. The V end lost 4 bases, the J end lost 2 bases, and 9 bases lay between the germline ends. Germline V gene lookup returns CDR1 LGHDT and CDR2 YNNKEL (reference sequence). The clonotype comes from a woman aged 25 to 45 with acute COVID-19. The source material was PBMCs or T cells enriched from blood (not recorded which). The chain links TRBV3-1 (or the pseudogene TRBV3-2) to TRBJ2-7, with D uncertain. The CDR3 coding sequence is TGTGCCAGCAGCCCCGGCGGCGCCTACGAGCAGTACTTC. Translated: CASSPGGAYEQYF.